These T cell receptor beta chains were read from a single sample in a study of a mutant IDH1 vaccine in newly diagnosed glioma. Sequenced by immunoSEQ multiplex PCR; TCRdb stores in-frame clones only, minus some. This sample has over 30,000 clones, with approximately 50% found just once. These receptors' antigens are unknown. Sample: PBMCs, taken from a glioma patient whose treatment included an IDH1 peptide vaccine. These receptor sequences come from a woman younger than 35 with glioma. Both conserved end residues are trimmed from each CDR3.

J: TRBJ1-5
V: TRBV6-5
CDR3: ASSYSNSNQPQH

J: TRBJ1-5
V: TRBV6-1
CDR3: ASSEFKNSNQPQH

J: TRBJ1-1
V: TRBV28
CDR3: ASTLLFRGLRTEAF

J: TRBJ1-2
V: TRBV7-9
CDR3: ASSLDMVYGYT

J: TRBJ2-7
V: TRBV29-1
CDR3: SASQGGDEQY

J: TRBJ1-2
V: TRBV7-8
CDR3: ASSSGTSLYGYT

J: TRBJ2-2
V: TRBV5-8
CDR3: ASSQGLAGDTGELF

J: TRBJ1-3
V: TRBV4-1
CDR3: ASSLTGVDTIY

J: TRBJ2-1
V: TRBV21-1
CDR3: ASSKALSRGQSNEQF

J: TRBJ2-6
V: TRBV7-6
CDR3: ASSLEVGQAFSGANVLT

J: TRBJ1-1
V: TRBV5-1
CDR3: ASRAGESNTEAF

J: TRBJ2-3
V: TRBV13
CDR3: ASSLPRGTDTQY

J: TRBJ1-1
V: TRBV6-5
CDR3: ASSHPGAEAF

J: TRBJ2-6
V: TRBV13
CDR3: ASSSYSGANVLT

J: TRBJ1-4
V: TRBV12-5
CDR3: ASGPLSGTGDEKLF

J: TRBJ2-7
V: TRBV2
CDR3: ASRDPGSAYEQY

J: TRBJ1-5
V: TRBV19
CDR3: ATTTGARPQH

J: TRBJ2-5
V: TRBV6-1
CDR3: ASSEAGLAGNFRETQY

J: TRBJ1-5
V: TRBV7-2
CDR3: ASSLVGAKFQPQH

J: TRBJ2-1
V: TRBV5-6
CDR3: ASSLSGQGIYNEQF

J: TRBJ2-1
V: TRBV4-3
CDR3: ASSQDARQGSNEQF

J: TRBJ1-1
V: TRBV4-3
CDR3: ASSQDWGSEAF

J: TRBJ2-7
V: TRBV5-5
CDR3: ASSSRILYEQY

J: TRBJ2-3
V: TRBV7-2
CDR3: ASSPGTSVITQY

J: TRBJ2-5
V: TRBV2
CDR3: ASSARLAGAETQY

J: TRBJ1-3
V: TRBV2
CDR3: ASSRSGTGVSGNTIY

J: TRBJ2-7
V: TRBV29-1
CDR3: SVVGKPYEQY

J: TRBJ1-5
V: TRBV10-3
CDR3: AISESIGSGGGQPQH

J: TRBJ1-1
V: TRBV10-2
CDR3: ATHPEGGQAF

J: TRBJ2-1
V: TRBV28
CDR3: ASSLFRGPYNEQF

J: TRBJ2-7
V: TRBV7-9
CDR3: ASSLVDSSYEQY

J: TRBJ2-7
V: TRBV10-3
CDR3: AISESASASYEQY

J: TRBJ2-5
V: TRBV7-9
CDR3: ASSLTPAGDRQETQY

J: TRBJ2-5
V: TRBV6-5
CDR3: ASSYRGETQY

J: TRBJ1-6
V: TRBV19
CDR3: ASSIDSSPLH

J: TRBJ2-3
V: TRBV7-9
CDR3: ASSLGEGSTDTQY

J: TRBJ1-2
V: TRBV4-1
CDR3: ASRTTVRSNYGYT

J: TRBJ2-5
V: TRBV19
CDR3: ASTARGTSGAETQY

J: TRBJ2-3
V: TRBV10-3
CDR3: AISERVSGSAVSTDTQY

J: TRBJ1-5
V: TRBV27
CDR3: ASSSNYRGGHQPQH

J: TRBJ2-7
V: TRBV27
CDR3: ASSPGQGLRYEQY

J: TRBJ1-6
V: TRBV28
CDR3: ASNVWQGRSPLH

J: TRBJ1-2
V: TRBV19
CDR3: ASSSKGSANYGYT

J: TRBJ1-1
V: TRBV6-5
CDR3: ASSWTGRDTEAF